This T cell receptor (beta chain) came from a study of early T cells in non-severe SARS-CoV-2 infection. This clonotype has just a few counts. Trimming shortened V by 0 bases and J by 4 bases, and 7 bases separated the two germline ends. Germline V gene sequence: CDR1 SGHDT, CDR2 YYEEEE. CDR3 size: 14 residues. TCRdb ran MiXCR on the 5' RACE reads and lists one entry per CDR3 protein. The table records some 80,000 distinct CDR3 sequences, about 5% of them present only once. V gene TRBV5-6 combines with J gene TRBJ2-2; a possible D gene is TRBD2 (5 bases). The source material was whole blood, sampled at baseline. The receptor comes from an adult who was a healthcare worker with PCR-confirmed SARS-CoV-2 infection or an uninfected control (not recorded which). CDR3 protein: CASSLEDSTGELFF. CDR3 DNA: TGTGCCAGCAGCTTGGAGGACTCCACCGGGGAGCTGTTTTTT.